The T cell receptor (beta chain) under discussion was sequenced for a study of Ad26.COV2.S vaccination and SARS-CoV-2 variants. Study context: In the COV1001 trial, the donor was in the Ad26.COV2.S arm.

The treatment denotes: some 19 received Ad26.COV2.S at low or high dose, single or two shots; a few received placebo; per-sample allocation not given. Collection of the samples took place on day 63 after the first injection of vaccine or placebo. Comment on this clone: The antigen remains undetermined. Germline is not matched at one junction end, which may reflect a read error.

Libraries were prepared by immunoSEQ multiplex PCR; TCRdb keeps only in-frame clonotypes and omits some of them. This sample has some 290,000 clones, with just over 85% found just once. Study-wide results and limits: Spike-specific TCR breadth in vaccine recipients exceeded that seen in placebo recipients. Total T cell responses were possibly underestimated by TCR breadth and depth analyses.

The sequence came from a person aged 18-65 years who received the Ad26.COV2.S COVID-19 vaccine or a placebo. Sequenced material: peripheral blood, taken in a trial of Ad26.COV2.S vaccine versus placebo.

As DNA, the CDR3 is TGTGCCAGCAGTTTGGCAATCCAAGGCACCATATATTTT. Translating it yields CASSLAIQGTIYF. V is TRBV5-6 and J is TRBJ1-3; no clear D gene. Looked up from germline, CDR1 is SGHDT and CDR2 is YYEEEE. The length of the CDR3 is 13 residues.